This T cell receptor beta chain was captured in a study of glioma-infiltrating T cells after dendritic cell vaccination. Study at large: Samples are from glioblastoma patients in Phase I and II dendritic cell vaccine trials. Patients received three intradermal dendritic cell vaccine injections at biweekly intervals.

Sequencing was performed with immunoSEQ multiplex PCR; in TCRdb, only in-frame clones are kept and a portion is missing. The table shows approximately 99,000 clones, with less than 90% occurring only once. Time point given: after dendritic cell vaccination, including at tumor progression/relapse. PBMC sampling occurred before vaccination, two weeks after the third dose, and at progression. V was shortened by 2 bases and J by 6 bases, with 8 bases between the two germline ends. This CDR3 is 13 amino acids long. Looked up from germline, CDR1 is SGHTA and CDR2 is FQGNSA. The J gene is TRBJ2-1, the V gene TRBV7-2; no clear D gene. The origin of this receptor is a human donor with glioblastoma. This specimen was blood, taken after dendritic cell vaccination. CDR3 amino acids: CASSLTPGNEQFF. DNA for the CDR3: TGTGCCAGCAGCTTAACCCCCGGCAATGAGCAGTTCTTC. Together with reference TRBV7-2 and TRBJ2-1, the CDR3 gives the full variable domain: GAGVSQSPSNKVTEKGKDVELRCDPISGHTALYWYRQSLGQGLEFLIYFQGNSAPDKSGLPSDRFSAERTGGSVSTLTIQRTQQEDSAVYLCASSLTPGNEQFFGPGTRLTVL.